The 25 T cell receptor beta chains below all came from one sample that was sequenced in a study of T-cell memory formation after mild COVID-19. TCRdb re-analysed the 5' RACE reads in MiXCR, keeping a single row per CDR3 protein. The table shows 400,000 to 500,000 distinct CDR3 sequences, with roughly a quarter occurring only once. Sample: PBMCs or a T cell subset sorted from them (not recorded which). The receptor source for this set is an adult woman who had mild COVID-19 (a few samples of this study predate the infection). Cell type and time point are not known.

V usage is TRBV7-9 and J usage is TRBJ2-1; D may be TRBD2 (6 bases). Trimming pared 4 bases from V and 5 bases from J, leaving 18 bases between. CDR1 and CDR2 (germline): SEHNR, FQNEAQ (reference sequence). This CDR3 is 16 amino acids long. CDR3 protein: CASSSPGLGKDNEQFF. CDR3 in DNA: TGTGCCAGCAGCTCACCGGGACTGGGGAAAGACAATGAGCAGTTCTTC.

A few counts support this clonotype. V is TRBV6-5 and J is TRBJ2-7; D remains unclear. V lost 0 bases, J lost 3 bases, and 15 bases lay in between. This CDR3 is 16 amino acids long. The germline CDR1 and CDR2 sequences are MNHEY and SVGAGI. The CDR3 protein is CASSYSSAKDFYEQYF. DNA of the CDR3: TGTGCCAGCAGTTACTCATCAGCTAAAGACTTCTACGAGCAGTACTTC.

The chain couples TRBV28 to TRBJ2-3; 7 positions match TRBD2. Trimming took 8 bases from V and 1 from J; bases not matched to a gene: 9. Per the germline V gene, CDR1 is MDHEN and CDR2 is SYDVKM. The CDR3 contains 15 residues. The CDR3 DNA is TGTGCCAGCGGCCGCTCGGGAGGTGGCACAGATACGCAGTATTTT. Translating it yields CASGRSGGGTDTQYF. Combining the CDR3 with reference TRBV28 and TRBJ2-3 gives the whole variable domain DVKVTQSSRYLVKRTGEKVFLECVQDMDHENMFWYRQDPGLGLRLIYFSYDVKMKEKGDIPEGYSVSREKKERFSLILESASTNQTSMYLCASGRSGGGTDTQYFGPGTRLTVL.

This clonotype came up a few times. The chain carries TRBV7-8 and TRBJ2-3; 12 nucleotides match TRBD2. The V segment lost 5 bases and the J segment 5 bases; nucleotides outside the gene matches: 8. The CDR3 is made up of 16 amino acids. The germline V gene has CDR1 SGHVS and CDR2 FQNEAQ. The CDR3 sequence: CASSTTRLAGVDTQYF. CDR3 nucleotide sequence: TGTGCCAGCAGCACAACAAGACTAGCGGGAGTAGATACGCAGTATTTT.

The gene calls are TRBV7-6 and TRBJ1-3; D unclear. The CDR3 length is 17 residues. Germline V gene lookup returns CDR1 SGHVS and CDR2 FNYEAQ. Between the trimmed V and J ends, which lost 5 bases and 2 bases, there was a span of 19 bases. The DNA for the CDR3 is TGTGCCAGCAGCCTACTGTCGAGGGAGAATGCTGGAAACACCATATATTTT. It translates to CASSLLSRENAGNTIYF.

The V gene is TRBV20-1, the J gene TRBJ2-2, with 8 bases aligning to TRBD2. The V segment lost 0 bases and the J segment 3 bases; nucleotides outside the gene matches: 3. CDR3 size: 15 residues. CDR1 is DFQATT and CDR2 is SNEGSKA in the germline V gene (reference sequence). In DNA form, the CDR3 reads TGCAGTGCTAGAGACCCACTAGCGGACACCGGGGAGCTGTTTTTT. Its translation: CSARDPLADTGELFF.

The V and J genes are TRBV5-4 and TRBJ2-7, with 13 bases aligning to TRBD2. Per germline, CDR1 SGHNT and CDR2 YYREEE (reference sequence). This CDR3 spans 15 amino acids. V trimming: 0 bases; J trimming: 4 bases; junction bases outside the gene matches: 1. The CDR3 DNA sequence: TGTGCCAGCAGCTTGGGACTAGCGGGAGGATACGAGCAGTACTTC. Its protein product is CASSLGLAGGYEQYF. The full variable domain, its missing parts supplied by reference TRBV5-4 and TRBJ2-7, is ETGVTQSPTHLIKTRGQQVTLRCSSQSGHNTVSWYQQALGQGPQFIFQYYREEENGRGNFPPRFSGLQFPNYSSELNVNALELDDSALYLCASSLGLAGGYEQYFGPGTRLTVT.

This clonotype was picked up many times. Because the CDR3's place on the DNA is in doubt, the DNA is left out and the CDR3 is given as listed by TCRdb. The chain has TRBV12-3 or TRBV12-4 and TRBJ2-2. A total of 12 residues make up the CDR3, ends included. CDR3 sequence reads: CASSFGAGELFF.

This clonotype was counted many times. CDR3: CASSLERGNNNEQFF. The DNA for the CDR3 is TGCGCCAGCAGCTTGGAGCGGGGGAACAACAATGAGCAGTTCTTC. This chain uses TRBV5-1 with TRBJ2-1, with TRBD2 identical over 8 bases. CDR3 length: 15 amino acids. V trimming: 0 bases; J trimming: 5 bases; junction bases outside the gene matches: 4. Germline V lookup: CDR1 SGHRS, CDR2 YFSETQ.

In its sample, this clonotype was seen a few times. J is TRBJ2-1 and V is TRBV18, with D possibly TRBD1 on 5 matching bases. The germline V gene has CDR1 KGHSH and CDR2 LQKENI. V was trimmed by 4 bases and J by 5 bases, leaving 15 bases between them. The CDR3 totals 15 residues. The CDR3 protein is CASSLLGGADNEQFF. In DNA, the CDR3 is TGTGCCAGCTCACTTCTCGGTGGGGCTGACAATGAGCAGTTCTTC.

The CDR3 reads CASSGHNTGELFF. The CDR3 DNA reads TGTGCCAGCAGTGGCCATAACACCGGGGAGCTGTTTTTT. The V gene is TRBV2, the J gene TRBJ2-2, with D uncertain. The CDR3 is made up of 13 amino acids. The germline V gene encodes CDR1 SNHLY and CDR2 FYNNEI. The V gene lost 4 bases and the J gene lost 2 bases, with 5 bases spanning the gap.

This clonotype was counted only a few times. The CDR3 DNA reads TGCGCCAGCAGCTTGTCAGATGTAGAGACCCAGTACTTC. Translated: CASSLSDVETQYF. The gene calls are TRBV5-1 and TRBJ2-5, with D uncertain. Germline assignment: CDR1 SGHRS and CDR2 YFSETQ. V lost 1 base and J 4 bases, leaving 8 bases between the germline ends. The CDR3 is 13 residues long. Full variable domain (outside the CDR3, taken from reference TRBV5-1 and TRBJ2-5): KAGVTQTPRYLIKTRGQQVTLSCSPISGHRSVSWYQQTPGQGLQFLFEYFSETQRNKGNFPGRFSGRQFSNSRSEMNVSTLELGDSALYLCASSLSDVETQYFGPGTRLLVL.

V is TRBV12-3 or TRBV12-4 and J is TRBJ1-2; weak D call: TRBD1 (6 bases). The V and J ends lost 6 bases and 4 bases respectively, with 9 bases between them. This CDR3 is 12 amino acids long. The CDR3 loop reads CASRQGSYGYTF. The CDR3 coding sequence is TGTGCCAGCAGACAGGGCAGCTATGGCTACACCTTC.

Many counts were recorded for this clonotype. In DNA, the CDR3 is TGCGCCAGCAGCTTGGGTGGCGGGGGGACCTACGAGCAGTACTTC. The encoded protein is CASSLGGGGTYEQYF. The J gene is TRBJ2-7, the V gene TRBV5-1, with 8 bases lining up with TRBD2. Germline-derived CDR1 and CDR2 are SGHRS and YFSETQ. V was pared by 0 bases and J by 2 bases, with 4 bases of the junction left unmatched. This CDR3 comprises 15 residues.

The chain links TRBV20-1 to TRBJ1-5; possible D gene TRBD1, 6 bases. Germline-derived CDR1 and CDR2 are DFQATT and SNEGSKA (reference sequence). V was pared by 2 bases and J by 6 bases, with 11 bases between. CDR3 length: 13 amino acids. In DNA form, the CDR3 reads TGCAGTGCTAGACCCGGGACACTTCAGCCCCAGCATTTT. This gives the protein CSARPGTLQPQHF.

The genes are TRBV5-5 and TRBJ2-5; 14 bases match TRBD2. The CDR3 loop spans 17 amino acids. Germline V gene data show CDR1 as SGHKS and CDR2 as YYEKEE (reference sequence). J gave up 4 bases and V 0 bases, and 5 bases lay outside the gene matches. The CDR3 sequence: CASSLGLAGGLGETQYF. For the CDR3, the DNA is TGTGCCAGCAGCTTGGGACTAGCGGGGGGGCTTGGAGAGACCCAGTACTTC.

The chain uses TRBV7-9 and TRBJ2-3; no clear D. Germline values: CDR1 SEHNR, CDR2 FQNEAQ (reference sequence). The V and J ends lost 3 bases and 0 bases respectively, with 16 bases between them. CDR3 length: 17 amino acids. Here the CDR3 reads CASSFVLRVESTDTQYF. The CDR3, as DNA: TGTGCCAGCAGCTTCGTCCTACGTGTAGAGAGCACAGATACGCAGTATTTT. The complete variable domain, with remaining parts taken from reference TRBV7-9 and TRBJ2-3, reads DTGVSQNPRHKITKRGQNVTFRCDPISEHNRLYWYRQTLGQGPEFLTYFQNEAQLEKSRLLSDRFSAERPKGSFSTLEIQRTEQGDSAMYLCASSFVLRVESTDTQYFGPGTRLTVL.

This clonotype appeared a few times. The chain couples TRBV7-9 to TRBJ2-1; D tentatively fits TRBD1 or TRBD2 (6 bases each). Trimming cost V 3 bases and J 10 bases, with 16 bases left between them. This CDR3 region has 14 residues. The germline V gene has CDR1 SEHNR and CDR2 FQNEAQ (reference sequence). The CDR3 protein is CASSLEGGMFEQFF. The CDR3 region has the DNA TGTGCCAGCAGCTTGGAGGGGGGTATGTTCGAGCAGTTCTTC.

This clonotype has more than one count but fewer than ten. The chain employs TRBV7-2 and TRBJ1-2, with unresolved D. The V end was cut by 1 base, the J end by 9 bases, with 12 bases between. Per germline, CDR1 SGHTA and CDR2 FQGNSA. CDR3 length equals 13 residues. CDR3 amino acids: CASSLGAIASYTF. The CDR3 DNA reads as TGTGCCAGCAGCTTAGGGGCCATAGCTAGCTACACCTTC.

This clonotype has more than one count but fewer than ten. The chain links TRBV7-3 to TRBJ2-2; 8 bases line up with TRBD2. This CDR3 has 15 residues. V was pared by 4 bases and J by 4 bases, with 5 bases of the junction left unmatched. In germline, CDR1 is SGHTA, CDR2 FQGTGA. The CDR3 region is CASSWAGGGTGELFF. The CDR3 DNA reads as TGTGCCAGCAGCTGGGCGGGGGGAGGCACCGGGGAGCTGTTTTTT.

This clonotype was observed a handful of times. The gene calls are TRBV9 and TRBJ2-2, with D uncertain. Germline V gives CDR1 SGDLS, CDR2 YYNGEE. Trimming removed 3 bases at V and 7 bases at J, with 13 bases between. CDR3 length: 14 residues. The CDR3 DNA is TGTGCCAGCAGCGCCCAAGAATCTATCGGGGAGCTGTTTTTT. Residues: CASSAQESIGELFF. The full variable domain, in which reference TRBV9 and TRBJ2-2 provide the parts outside the CDR3, is DSGVTQTPKHLITATGQRVTLRCSPRSGDLSVYWYQQSLDQGLQFLIQYYNGEERAKGNILERFSAQQFPDLHSELNLSSLELGDSALYFCASSAQESIGELFFGEGSRLTVL.

This clonotype was seen only once. This chain links TRBV7-9 with TRBJ2-3, with D perhaps matching TRBD2 (6 bases). Looked up from germline, CDR1 is SEHNR and CDR2 is FQNEAQ (reference sequence). CDR3 length equals 17 residues. Deletions cut 6 bases from V and 2 bases from J, with 21 bases between. The CDR3 DNA reads as TGTGCCAGCAGATCCACCCGGGCTAGCGAGTCCACAGATACGCAGTATTTT. As protein: CASRSTRASESTDTQYF.

This clonotype was detected a few times. The V call is TRBV6-5, the J call TRBJ2-2, with D possibly matching TRBD1 (7 bases). Germline-derived CDR1 and CDR2 are MNHEY and SVGAGI. The CDR3 sequence is 16 residues long. The V end lost 0 bases, the J end lost 5 bases, and 13 bases lay between the germline ends. The CDR3 coding sequence is TGTGCCAGCAGTTACTCCAGGGGGGTGGGGACCGGGGAGCTGTTTTTT. It codes for CASSYSRGVGTGELFF.

The genes are TRBV9 and TRBJ2-3; D ambiguous. Germline V CDR1 and CDR2: SGDLS, YYNGEE. Between the trimmed V and J ends, which lost 3 bases and 2 bases, there was a span of 7 bases. The CDR3 has 13 amino acids. The CDR3 region has the DNA TGTGCCAGCAGCGCGGCAGTCACAGATACGCAGTATTTT. As protein: CASSAAVTDTQYF.

This clonotype was seen a handful of times. The conserved phenylalanine or tryptophan is not found at the CDR3 terminus, so this likely reflects a read error. Because the CDR3's place on the DNA is in doubt, the DNA is left out and the CDR3 is given as listed by TCRdb. V and J are TRBV23-1 and TRBJ2-3. TRBV23-1 is flagged as an ORF with uncertain function. With termini counted, the CDR3 has 8 amino acids. This CDR3 is CASECVQA.